This entry features one T cell receptor beta chain sequence. Its antigen is still unknown. CDR1 and CDR2 from the germline V gene are MGHDK and SYGVNS. The V and J ends lost 6 bases and 3 bases, in that order; junction bases with no gene match: 6. There are 14 residues in the CDR3. Use of 60 Vbeta and 13 Jbeta primers characterized the PCR. Using immunoSEQ multiplex PCR, the repertoire was profiled, and TCRdb retains in-frame clones only, with some absent. The table records around 130,000 clones, approximately 80% of them present only once. These data originate in a study of cytomegalovirus exposure and HLA in healthy donors. Study-wide points: In vitro, three CMV-associated chains proved specific for CMV antigens. According to reports, the classifier identified cytomegalovirus status with high specificity and sensitivity. Among donors in an Asian-associated ancestry cluster, a later analysis reportedly found fewer N-insertions than the roughly 700-donor mean. 87-base-pair reads could not separate some V segments, including TRBV6-2 and TRBV6-3.

Input material: PBMCs. The chain links TRBV25-1 to TRBJ2-7; TRBD1 aligns across 9 bases. The receptor comes from a male donor in good health and CMV-seronegative. This CDR3 is CASSWGTGSYEQYF. CDR3 nucleotide sequence: TGTGCCAGCAGCTGGGGGACAGGGAGCTACGAGCAGTACTTC.